The source of this T cell receptor beta chain is a study of shared clonotypes between healthy human individuals (dated by TCRdb to 2018 to 2021). As for the study more broadly: The cohort included a few men and a couple of women between 18 and 49 years of age. To estimate repertoire size and how much clonotypes are shared between individuals, the study performed deep sequencing of blood TCR repertoires from about 5 healthy adults. Libraries were prepared and TCR repertoires were sequenced by different laboratories using diverse techniques, in order to increase sequencing depth and limit assay-specific biases. Leukapheresis yielded between about 0.9 and 8.9 billion PBMCs per donor. Per donor, three plates each were used for CD4 naive and CD4 memory, two for CD8 naive, and one for CD8 memory.

About this clone: What this receptor recognizes is not known. Base qualities are not recorded, but no much larger clone differs from it by a single base.

Overall results and qualifications from the work: Because the study included only a small number of donors, the genetic and exposure-history diversity represented was limited. Higher generation probabilities were observed for clonotypes shared by all four sorted-subset donors than for non-shared clonotypes. Pairwise subsampling led to the expectation that sequencing depth would affect the degree of clonotype sharing among donors. Sampling was restricted to blood, and TCR repertoires in tissue are likely to differ from TCR repertoires in blood. Naive subsets generally had larger estimated clonotype richness than memory subsets did. Rarefaction of sorted-subset datasets indicated incomplete sequencing despite the large sequencing depth. Sharing across a few donors was observed for about 4.8% of naive CD4, about 4% of naive CD8, over 2% of memory CD4, and around 0.4% of memory CD8 clonotypes.

Healthy HIV-negative adults with no recently reported acute infections or vaccinations were included as donors. Every donor was a Caucasian adult residing in Nashville, Tennessee, USA. Magnetic negative selection was used to enrich CD4+ T cells, after which naive cells were positively selected on CD45RA and the negative fraction became the memory subset. Blood was collected by leukapheresis, and PBMCs were isolated by Ficoll-Histopaque density gradient centrifugation and then cryopreserved in liquid nitrogen vapor phase. Purity and quantity of every magnetically sorted T cell population were checked by analytical flow cytometry. Genomic DNA was isolated from every sorted fraction and measured by UV absorbance on a Nanodrop 2000c. Using the deep immunoSEQ assay, TCR CDR3 regions were amplified from genomic DNA by multiplex PCR. Extracted genomic DNA from each cell subset was distributed evenly across all wells of several immunoSEQ 96-well plates, and each plate was treated as a replicate. For sorted subsets, around 200 ng genomic DNA, equal to some 28,000 T cell genomes, was loaded into each replicate PCR. Purified libraries were measured with a Qubit 3.0 fluorometer, size-checked on a Bioanalyzer 2100, and measured again with the KAPA Library Quantification kit. Every immunoSEQ 96-well plate was sequenced on a dedicated single-read 150-cycle Illumina NextSeq 550 flow cell. As for the authors' bioinformatics: Because only junctional sequences without quality scores were contained in the immunoSEQ output, filtering matching that applied to full-length reads could not be performed. To assign V/J genes and CDR3, sequences were annotated using PyIR, a Python wrapper for IgBLAST v1.9, with IMGT germline references. Reads were removed for weak V/J assignments (E-value above 1e-6), missing CDR3, stop codons, out-of-frame junctions, or ambiguous translated residues. V3J clonotypes were defined by identical inferred V gene, J gene, and CDR3 amino acid sequence. The percentage overlap between two repertoires was calculated by dividing the number of shared unique clonotypes by the size of the smaller repertoire. Repertoire richness was assessed with RTK rarefaction, the Chao1 estimator, and Recon v2.1 estimates of unobserved clonotypes. OLGA was used to compute generation probabilities for all TCRbeta clonotypes that the gDNA method yielded from a few donors. TCRdb mirrors the immuneACCESS table, restricted to in-frame sequences. Some clones are absent from its copies; in checked studies, under half trace to an unresolved V gene, and the reason for the others is unknown. V and J calls plus clone size are reproduced from that table; the DNA served to infer D and trimming. The sample yields under 750,000 clones; roughly two thirds were counted once. Over 1.5% of the sample rests with the top ten.

This receptor was taken from a woman aged 25-40 years in good health. The sample taken for sequencing was memory CD4+ T cells sorted from blood. Per the publication, the cell subset or site label means: CD45RA-negative fraction.

The DNA sequence follows: TGTGCCAGCAGTGAACGCCGGGGAGCTGGGGCCAACGTCCTGACTTTC. The resulting protein is CASSERRGAGANVLTF. Recombination connected TRBV2 to TRBJ2-6; 5 matching bases give a weak D call of TRBD2. Measured from the cysteine to the phenylalanine, the CDR3 is 16 residues long. The only DNA kept is the CDR3, 48 bases in frame from the first base. The V and J ends are trimmed by 2 bases and 2 bases, leaving 10 bases between them. CDR1 and CDR2, per the germline V gene, are SNHLY and FYNNEI.